The 2 T cell receptor beta chains presented below share a single source sample, sequenced in a study of blood T cell repertoires in COVID-19. This table comes from immunoSEQ multiplex PCR, and its TCRdb copy is limited to in-frame clones, with some not included. The sample lists around 130,000 clones; over 60% were seen once. Sequencing used peripheral blood. The receptors were sampled from a man in his fifties with acute or convalescent COVID-19.

The chain has TRBV19 and TRBJ1-6, with TRBD1 matching 12 bases. The CDR3 has 14 amino acids. CDR1 and CDR2 (germline): LNHDA, SQIVND (reference sequence). The junction had 3 bases not matched to a gene; V was cut back by 5 bases and J by 10 bases. As DNA, the CDR3 is TGTGCCAGTAGTGCCGGGACAGGGGGCTCACCCCTCCACTTT. Encoded protein: CASSAGTGGSPLHF.

The rearrangement joins TRBV7-2 to TRBJ2-5; D ambiguous. The CDR3 covers 15 residues. V lost 2 bases and J lost 2, with 12 bases in between. Germline assignment: CDR1 SGHTA and CDR2 FQGNSA. The CDR3 bases are TGTGCCAGCAGCTTATGGGCCGTTTCTCAAGAGACCCAGTACTTC. It specifies CASSLWAVSQETQYF.